The 25 T cell receptor beta chains below all came from one sample that was sequenced in a study of blood T cell repertoires in COVID-19 (dated by TCRdb to about 2020). Library creation used the immunoSEQ multiplex PCR assay. In its TCRdb copy, this immuneACCESS table keeps in-frame sequences only and misses some clones. Where compared with another copy, unresolved V genes explain less than half of these, and the others have no known cause. In this sample the table shows 95,000 to 150,000 clones, roughly 82% of which occur a single time. 9% to 14% of the sample lies in the top ten. Material for sequencing was peripheral blood. Receptor source: a human donor in a cohort sampled during active COVID-19.

CDR3 in DNA: TGTGCCAGCAGCACAGCCACCGCGGGGGGGCCCTACGAGCAGTACTTC. Its protein is CASSTATAGGPYEQYF. V gene TRBV5-6 combines with J gene TRBJ2-7; 9 bases fit TRBD2. CDR1 and CDR2 (germline): SGHDT, YYEEEE. With V trimmed by 4 bases and J by 2 bases, 10 bases remained unmatched. The CDR3 loop spans 16 amino acids.

This chain links TRBV2 with TRBJ2-3, with D uncertain. This CDR3 contains 12 residues. The V gene lost 6 bases and the J gene lost 5 bases, with 9 bases spanning the gap. Germline CDR1 SNHLY, CDR2 FYNNEI. The CDR3 DNA sequence: TGTGCCAGCAGCCCCACGAGAGATACGCAGTATTTT. Translation gives CASSPTRDTQYF.

This rearrangement joins TRBV4-1 to TRBJ1-2; perhaps TRBD1 as D (5 bases). The CDR3 has 16 residues. Deletions cut 3 bases from V and 8 bases from J, with 22 bases between. Germline assignment: CDR1 MGHRA and CDR2 YSYEKL. The CDR3 DNA reads TGCGCCAGCAGCCATAACCCGTCACTACAGGTAGGCGGCTACACCTTC. Translating it yields CASSHNPSLQVGGYTF.

The chain links TRBV6-2 or TRBV6-3 to TRBJ2-1; 7 bases line up with TRBD2. Germline CDR1 reads MNHEY; CDR2 reads SVGEGT. CDR3 length: 13 amino acids. V lost 4 bases to trimming and J lost 4 bases; unmatched junction nucleotides: 1. The CDR3 sequence: CASSWGGYNEQFF. The CDR3 nucleotides are TGTGCCAGCAGTTGGGGGGGTTACAATGAGCAGTTCTTC.

The gene calls are TRBV7-2 and TRBJ2-1; weak D call: TRBD2 (7 bases). Germline CDR1 is SGHTA and CDR2 is FQGNSA. Trimming took 0 bases from V and 8 from J, leaving 11 bases between them. The CDR3 runs 14 residues. The CDR3 reads CASSLAGGGYEQFF. Here the CDR3 DNA reads TGTGCCAGCAGCTTAGCTGGGGGGGGCTATGAGCAGTTCTTC.

This clone showed up just a few times. V is TRBV6-5 and J is TRBJ2-5; 7 bases are a match to TRBD1. This CDR3 spans 14 amino acids. Losses at the gene ends were 5 bases for V and 0 bases for J; bases not matched to a gene: 3. CDR1 and CDR2 (germline): MNHEY, SVGAGI. CDR3 DNA: TGTGCCAGCAGTCCCAGGGGGAACCAAGAGACCCAGTACTTC. It is translated as CASSPRGNQETQYF.

Only a few counts were recorded for this clone. The chain joins TRBV5-6 to TRBJ2-1, with 10 bases lining up with TRBD2. V lost 1 base, J lost 4 bases, and 5 bases stayed unmatched. The CDR3 is made up of 16 amino acids. Germline-derived CDR1 and CDR2 are SGHDT and YYEEEE. CDR3 amino acids: CASSLLAGDPYNEQFF. CDR3 bases: TGTGCCAGCAGCTTGCTAGCGGGGGATCCTTACAATGAGCAGTTCTTC. Filled out from reference TRBV5-6 and TRBJ2-1, the complete variable domain reads DAGVTQSPTHLIKTRGQQVTLRCSPKSGHDTVSWYQQALGQGPQFIFQYYEEEERQRGNFPDRFSGHQFPNYSSELNVNALLLGDSALYLCASSLLAGDPYNEQFFGPGTRLTVL.

The rearrangement links TRBV11-2 to TRBJ1-1; 8 nucleotides match TRBD1. Germline trimming cut 2 bases from V and 5 bases from J; bases unmatched to any gene: 7. CDR1 and CDR2 from the germline V gene are SGHAT and FQNNGV. The CDR3 is 15 amino acids. CDR3 in amino acids: CASSLRAGGRTEAFF. CDR3 DNA: TGTGCCAGCAGCTTAAGGGCAGGGGGCCGGACTGAAGCTTTCTTT.

The DNA for the CDR3 is TGTGCCAGCAGTTACTCGAGCGGGGGCGGGGAGCTGTTTTTT. The encoded protein is CASSYSSGGGELFF. The genes are TRBV6-5 and TRBJ2-2, with 8 bases aligning to TRBD2. V lost 0 bases to trimming and J lost 7 bases; unmatched junction nucleotides: 1. The CDR3 loop spans 14 amino acids. Germline values: CDR1 MNHEY, CDR2 SVGAGI.

This clone showed up just once. The chain recombines TRBV9 with TRBJ1-4; tentatively, D is TRBD1 (6 bases). The CDR3 covers 20 residues. In germline, CDR1 is SGDLS, CDR2 YYNGEE. The germline V and J ends were trimmed by 0 bases and 8 bases, with 29 bases remaining between them. The CDR3 sequence: CASSVDPDPGGDIVKEKLFF. For the CDR3, the DNA is TGTGCCAGCAGCGTAGACCCGGACCCGGGGGGGGACATCGTGAAGGAAAAACTGTTTTTT.

The chain has TRBV9 and TRBJ2-3; the D gene is possibly TRBD2 (6 bases). CDR3 length: 13 amino acids. The germline V gene encodes CDR1 SGDLS and CDR2 YYNGEE. V dropped 5 bases and J dropped 0 bases, with 7 bases sitting between them. The CDR3 DNA follows: TGTGCCAGCAGTGCGGGGAGCACAGATACGCAGTATTTT. Amino acids: CASSAGSTDTQYF. The variable domain in full, with the rest retrieved from reference TRBV9 and TRBJ2-3, is DSGVTQTPKHLITATGQRVTLRCSPRSGDLSVYWYQQSLDQGLQFLIQYYNGEERAKGNILERFSAQQFPDLHSELNLSSLELGDSALYFCASSAGSTDTQYFGPGTRLTVL.

The chain carries TRBV5-1 and TRBJ1-6; D is possibly TRBD1 (5 bases). The CDR3 runs to 15 residues. V was clipped by 4 bases and J by 10 bases, with 18 bases between them. Germline CDR1 and CDR2: SGHRS and YFSETQ. The CDR3 loop reads CASSETGRVESPLHF. The CDR3 DNA reads TGCGCCAGCAGCGAGACGGGCAGGGTAGAATCACCCCTCCACTTT.

The rearrangement uses TRBV5-1 and TRBJ2-2; D call uncertain. This CDR3 contains 13 residues. The V end was cut by 4 bases, the J end by 5 bases, with 9 bases between. The V gene's germline CDR1 is SGHRS and CDR2 YFSETQ. The CDR3 nucleotides read TGCGCCAGCAGCGCGGATGGGACCGGGGAGCTGTTTTTT. It specifies CASSADGTGELFF.

V gene TRBV18 combines with J gene TRBJ1-4, with TRBD1 matching 8 bases. This CDR3 comprises 14 residues. The V gene end was trimmed by 3 bases and the J gene end by 8 bases; junction bases not matched to a gene: 5. Germline CDR1 is KGHSH and CDR2 is LQKENI. This CDR3 is CASSPDRVQEKLFF. The CDR3 coding sequence is TGTGCCAGCTCACCGGACAGGGTGCAGGAAAAACTGTTTTTT.

The rearrangement links TRBV6-1 to TRBJ2-1; D is ambiguous. Germline V CDR1 and CDR2: MNHNS, SASEGT. With 3 bases removed from V and 2 bases from J, the gap between germline ends came to 11 bases. CDR3 length: 15 residues. The CDR3 is CASSEPGLTYNEQFF. Here the CDR3 DNA reads TGTGCCAGCAGTGAGCCAGGCCTCACCTACAATGAGCAGTTCTTC.

The V call is TRBV7-2, the J call TRBJ2-1, with TRBD2 identical over 10 bases. CDR3 size: 16 residues. J lost 2 bases, V lost 4 bases, and 5 bases had no gene match. Germline V CDR1 and CDR2: SGHTA, FQGNSA. The CDR3 DNA is TGTGCCAGCAGCTCAACTAGCGGGGCTACCTACAATGAGCAGTTCTTC. Translation: CASSSTSGATYNEQFF.

The J gene is TRBJ1-6, the V gene TRBV9, with a possible D match to TRBD1 (6 bases). This CDR3 spans 14 amino acids. Germline-derived CDR1 and CDR2 are SGDLS and YYNGEE. V lost 3 bases to trimming and J lost 12 bases, with 16 bases between them. CDR3 coding DNA: TGTGCCAGCAGCGGACAGGACCCATTCCAACCCCTCCACTTT. Its translation: CASSGQDPFQPLHF. The whole variable domain, filled in from reference TRBV9 and TRBJ1-6, reads DSGVTQTPKHLITATGQRVTLRCSPRSGDLSVYWYQQSLDQGLQFLIQYYNGEERAKGNILERFSAQQFPDLHSELNLSSLELGDSALYFCASSGQDPFQPLHFGNGTRLTVT.

This chain joins TRBV3-1 (or the pseudogene TRBV3-2) and TRBJ1-2, with no clear D. The V and J ends lost 0 bases and 2 bases respectively, with 13 bases between them. CDR3 length: 16 amino acids. The germline CDR1 and CDR2 sequences are LGHDT and YNNKEL (reference sequence). The CDR3 bases are TGTGCCAGCAGCCAAGATCTGGGCATCCAAAACTATGGCTACACCTTC. Amino acids: CASSQDLGIQNYGYTF.

The chain joins TRBV18 to TRBJ2-6; possible D gene TRBD1, 6 bases. Germline values: CDR1 KGHSH, CDR2 LQKENI. Trimming cost V 8 bases and J 4 bases, with 12 bases left between them. The CDR3 consists of 14 residues. CDR3 in amino acids: CASHRVAGANVLTF. In nucleotides, the CDR3 is TGTGCCAGCCACAGGGTTGCAGGGGCCAACGTCCTGACTTTC.

The chain uses TRBV7-9 and TRBJ2-1, with 7 bases aligning to TRBD1. CDR1 and CDR2 (germline): SEHNR, FQNEAQ (reference sequence). The CDR3 contains 14 residues. The junction had 7 bases not matched to a gene; V was cut back by 5 bases and J by 6 bases. CDR3 sequence reads: CASSLQGVTNEQFF. The CDR3 region has the DNA TGTGCCAGCAGCCTGCAGGGGGTCACCAATGAGCAGTTCTTC.

V is TRBV18 and J is TRBJ1-1; 7 bases agree with TRBD1. The CDR3 covers 14 residues. J was trimmed by 5 bases and V by 2 bases; bases with no gene match: 5. Germline assignment: CDR1 KGHSH and CDR2 LQKENI. The CDR3 region is CASSPVSGGTEAFF. In DNA, the CDR3 is TGTGCCAGCTCACCAGTATCAGGGGGGACTGAAGCTTTCTTT.

V and J are TRBV2 and TRBJ1-4, with D tentatively TRBD1 (6 bases). Germline CDR1 SNHLY, CDR2 FYNNEI. This CDR3 has 15 residues. Trimming shortened V by 3 bases and J by 7 bases, and 15 bases separated the two germline ends. The CDR3 sequence: CASSEWSGVGEKLFF. The CDR3 nucleotides read TGTGCCAGCAGTGAGTGGTCAGGGGTTGGTGAAAAACTGTTTTTT.

The CDR3 sequence is CASSPAGVANYGYTF. The CDR3 region has the DNA TGTGCCAGCAGTCCTGCGGGGGTTGCGAACTATGGCTACACCTTC. This chain uses TRBV28 with TRBJ1-2, with a tentative D call TRBD1 (5 bases). The V and J ends lost 5 bases and 2 bases respectively, with 15 bases between them. CDR3 length: 15 residues. From germline, CDR1 is MDHEN and CDR2 SYDVKM.

V usage is TRBV12-3 or TRBV12-4 and J usage is TRBJ2-7, with D unresolved. The V gene lost 6 bases and the J gene lost 0 bases, with 6 bases spanning the gap. The CDR3 consists of 12 residues. The CDR3 sequence is CASSPDSYEQYF. In nucleotides, the CDR3 is TGTGCCAGCAGCCCAGACTCCTACGAGCAGTACTTC.

This clone showed up just once. This chain links TRBV19 with TRBJ2-1; D is unresolved. Trimming stripped 6 bases from V and 0 bases from J, with 6 bases between. Germline-derived CDR1 and CDR2 are LNHDA and SQIVND (reference sequence). The CDR3 is 13 amino acids. As DNA, the CDR3 is TGTGCCAGTAGCCCCAACTCCTACAATGAGCAGTTCTTC. Translated, it gives CASSPNSYNEQFF.